The TCR beta chain under discussion was sequenced for a study of OX40 agonist ivuxolimab in advanced cancers. General study results and limits: Low levels of normalized T-cell clonal expansion also appeared in some nonresponders.

TCRdb's table, derived via immunoSEQ multiplex PCR, lists solely in-frame clones and lacks some. The sample has 91,000 or so clones, over 75% seen once. Trimming removed 6 bases at V and 2 bases at J, with 14 bases between. CDR1 and CDR2 (germline): SNHLY, FYNNEI. The CDR3 covers 15 residues. Points on this clone: The antigen is unknown.

The sequence came from an adult with an advanced solid tumor such as melanoma, head and neck, liver or kidney cancer. Source: CD4+ or CD8+ T cells sorted from blood, taken in a trial of the OX40 agonist ivuxolimab. This chain joins TRBV2 and TRBJ2-1; D not resolved. The CDR3 bases are TGTGCCAGCAGCGTCGACACACTCACCTACAATGAGCAGTTCTTC. Its protein is CASSVDTLTYNEQFF.